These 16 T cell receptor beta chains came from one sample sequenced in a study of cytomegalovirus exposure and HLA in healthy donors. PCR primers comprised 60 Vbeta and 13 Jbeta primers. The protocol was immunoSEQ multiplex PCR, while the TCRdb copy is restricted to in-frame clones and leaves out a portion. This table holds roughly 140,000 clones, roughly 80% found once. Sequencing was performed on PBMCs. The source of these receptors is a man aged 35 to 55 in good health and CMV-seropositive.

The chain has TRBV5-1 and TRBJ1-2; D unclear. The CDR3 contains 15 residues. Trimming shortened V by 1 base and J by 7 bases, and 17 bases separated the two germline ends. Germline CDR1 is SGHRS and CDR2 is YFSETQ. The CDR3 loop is CASSLNSQRTIGYTF. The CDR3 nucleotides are TGCGCCAGCAGCTTGAACAGCCAAAGGACTATTGGCTACACCTTC. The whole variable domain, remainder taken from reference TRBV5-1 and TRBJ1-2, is KAGVTQTPRYLIKTRGQQVTLSCSPISGHRSVSWYQQTPGQGLQFLFEYFSETQRNKGNFPGRFSGRQFSNSRSEMNVSTLELGDSALYLCASSLNSQRTIGYTFGSGTRLTVV.

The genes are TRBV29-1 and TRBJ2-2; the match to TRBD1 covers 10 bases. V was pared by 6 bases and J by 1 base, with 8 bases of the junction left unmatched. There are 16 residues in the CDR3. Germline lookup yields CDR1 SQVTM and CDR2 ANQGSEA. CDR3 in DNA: TGCAGCGTCCGCCGACAGGGGGCTATGAACACCGGGGAGCTGTTTTTT. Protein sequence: CSVRRQGAMNTGELFF.

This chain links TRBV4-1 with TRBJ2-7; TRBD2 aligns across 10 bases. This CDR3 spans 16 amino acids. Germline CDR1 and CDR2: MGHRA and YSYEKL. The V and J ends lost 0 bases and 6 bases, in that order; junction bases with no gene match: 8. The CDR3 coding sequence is TGCGCCAGCAGCCAAGATCAAACTAGCGGGATTTTCGAGCAGTACTTC. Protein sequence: CASSQDQTSGIFEQYF.

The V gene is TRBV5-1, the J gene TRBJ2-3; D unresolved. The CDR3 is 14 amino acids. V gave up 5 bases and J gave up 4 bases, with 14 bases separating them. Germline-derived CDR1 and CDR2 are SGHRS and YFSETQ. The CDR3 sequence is CASRVILAPDTQYF. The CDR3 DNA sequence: TGCGCCAGCAGGGTGATCCTCGCGCCAGATACGCAGTATTTT.

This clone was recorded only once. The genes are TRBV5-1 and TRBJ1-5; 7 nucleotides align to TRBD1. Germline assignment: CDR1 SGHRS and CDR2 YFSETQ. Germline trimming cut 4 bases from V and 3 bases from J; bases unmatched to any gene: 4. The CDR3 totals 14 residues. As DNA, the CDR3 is TGCGCCAGCAGCCCGACAGGGCCCAATCAGCCCCAGCATTTT. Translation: CASSPTGPNQPQHF.

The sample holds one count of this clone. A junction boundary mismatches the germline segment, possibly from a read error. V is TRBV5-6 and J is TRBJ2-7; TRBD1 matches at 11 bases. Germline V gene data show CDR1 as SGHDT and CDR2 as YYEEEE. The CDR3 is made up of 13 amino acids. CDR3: CASSPDPGTGGNF. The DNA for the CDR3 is TGTGCCAGCAGCCCAGACCCCGGGACAGGGGGGAACTTC.

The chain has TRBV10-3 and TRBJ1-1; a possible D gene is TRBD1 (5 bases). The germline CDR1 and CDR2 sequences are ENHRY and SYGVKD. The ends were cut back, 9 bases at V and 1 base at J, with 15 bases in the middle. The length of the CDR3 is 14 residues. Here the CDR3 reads CAIQRAGKNTEAFF. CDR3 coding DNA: TGTGCCATTCAACGAGCAGGGAAGAACACTGAAGCTTTCTTT.

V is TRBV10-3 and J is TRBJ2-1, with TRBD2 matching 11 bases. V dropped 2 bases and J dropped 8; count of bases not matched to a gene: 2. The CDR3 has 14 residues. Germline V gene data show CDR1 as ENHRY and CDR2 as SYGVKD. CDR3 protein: CAISETSGGDEQFF. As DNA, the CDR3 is TGTGCCATCAGTGAGACTAGCGGGGGAGATGAGCAGTTCTTC.

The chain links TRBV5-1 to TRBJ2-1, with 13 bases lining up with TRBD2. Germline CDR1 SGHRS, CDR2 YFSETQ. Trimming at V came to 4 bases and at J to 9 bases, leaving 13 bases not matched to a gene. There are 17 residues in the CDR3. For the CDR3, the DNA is TGCGCCAGCAGCCTATCGCCCGGGACTAGCGGGATTGCTGAGCAGTTCTTC. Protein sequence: CASSLSPGTSGIAEQFF.

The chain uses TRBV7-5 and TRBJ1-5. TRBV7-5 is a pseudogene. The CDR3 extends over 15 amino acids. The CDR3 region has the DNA TGTGCCAGAAGCTTAAGGCACTATAGCAATCAGCCCCAGCATTTT. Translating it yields CARSLRHYSNQPQHF.

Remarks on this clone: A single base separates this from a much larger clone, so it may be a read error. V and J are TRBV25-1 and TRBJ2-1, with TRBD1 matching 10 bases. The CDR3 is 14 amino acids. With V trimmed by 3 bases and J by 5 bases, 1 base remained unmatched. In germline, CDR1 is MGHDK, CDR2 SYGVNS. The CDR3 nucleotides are TGTGCCAGCAGTGACGGGACAGGGGACAATGAGCAGTTCTTC. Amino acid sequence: CASSDGTGDNEQFF.

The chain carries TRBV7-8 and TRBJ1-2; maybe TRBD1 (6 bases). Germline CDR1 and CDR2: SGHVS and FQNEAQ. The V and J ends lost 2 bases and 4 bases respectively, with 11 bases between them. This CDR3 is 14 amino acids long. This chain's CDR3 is CASSLSGQSYGYTF. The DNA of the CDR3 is TGTGCCAGCAGCTTATCCGGACAGTCCTATGGCTACACCTTC.

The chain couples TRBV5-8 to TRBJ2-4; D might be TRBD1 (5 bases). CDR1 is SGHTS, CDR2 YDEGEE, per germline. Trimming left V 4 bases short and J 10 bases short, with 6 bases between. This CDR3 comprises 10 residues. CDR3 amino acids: CASSGAIQYF. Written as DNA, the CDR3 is TGTGCCAGCAGCGGGGCTATTCAGTACTTC. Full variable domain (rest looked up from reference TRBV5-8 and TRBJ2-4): EAGVTQSPTHLIKTRGQQATLRCSPISGHTSVYWYQQALGLGLQFLLWYDEGEERNRGNFPPRFSGRQFPNYSSELNVNALELEDSALYLCASSGAIQYFGAGTRLSVL.

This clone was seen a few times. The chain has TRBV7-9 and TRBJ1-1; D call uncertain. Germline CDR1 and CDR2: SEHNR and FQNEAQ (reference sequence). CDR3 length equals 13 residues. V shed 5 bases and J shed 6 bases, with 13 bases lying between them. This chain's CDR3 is CASSGGRAAEAFF. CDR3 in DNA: TGTGCCAGCAGCGGAGGGAGAGCGGCTGAAGCTTTCTTT.

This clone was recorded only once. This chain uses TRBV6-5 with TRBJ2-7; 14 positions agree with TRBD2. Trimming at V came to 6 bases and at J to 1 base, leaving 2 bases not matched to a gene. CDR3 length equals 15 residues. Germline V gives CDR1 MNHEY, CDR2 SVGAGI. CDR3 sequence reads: CASRRLAGGSYEQYF. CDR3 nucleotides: TGTGCCAGCAGACGACTAGCGGGAGGGTCCTACGAGCAGTACTTC.

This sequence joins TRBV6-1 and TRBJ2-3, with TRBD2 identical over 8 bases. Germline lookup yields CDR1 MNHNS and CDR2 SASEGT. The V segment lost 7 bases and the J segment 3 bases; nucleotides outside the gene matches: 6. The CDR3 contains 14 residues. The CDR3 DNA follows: TGTGCCAGCACTCGGGGGGGGTTAACAGATACGCAGTATTTT. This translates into CASTRGGLTDTQYF.